The T cell receptor beta chain under discussion was sequenced for a study of prognosis after radiotherapy for stage I lung cancer. The overall study: Patients with non-small cell lung cancer were all judged medically inoperable.

In regard to this clonotype: Its antigen remains unidentified.

General observations from the study: A difference in TRBV and TRBJ gene usage was reportedly seen between patients with and without metastases. After stereotactic body radiation therapy, median unique TCR clones were 6,861, down from 10,088.

Researchers used two-round multiplex PCR to amplify TCR beta CDR3 starting from genomic DNA. The use of primers specific to each TRBV and TRBJ gene characterized first-round PCR. Each CDR3 protein gets one entry after TCRdb re-called the multiplex PCR reads with MiXCR. The repertoire consists of over 11,000 distinct CDR3 sequences, with approximately 30% occurring once and the leading ten covering roughly a tenth. Trimming took off 4 bases at V and 3 bases at J, with 12 bases between the two ends. Per the germline V gene, CDR1 is DFQATT and CDR2 is SNEGSKA (reference sequence). The CDR3 is 13 residues long.

The origin of this receptor is a donor older than 45 with non-small cell lung cancer. The chain recombines TRBV20-1 with TRBJ1-2; perhaps TRBD1 as D (5 bases). The specimen comprised PBMCs, sampled before or after stereotactic body radiation therapy (not recorded which). The CDR3 sequence: CSAKEGLDYGYTF. CDR3 bases: TGCAGTGCTAAAGAGGGGCTGGACTATGGCTACACCTTC.